Below, 19 T cell receptor beta chains from the same sample are listed, as sequenced in a study of T cells in Graves' hyperthyroidism and ophthalmopathy. Amplified TCR beta CDR3 regions came from RNA transcripts. TCR CDR3 regions were first amplified by RT-PCR with HTBI primers. Each CDR3 protein is one row after TCRdb ran MiXCR on the multiplex PCR reads. The table lists 530,000 or so distinct CDR3 sequences, roughly 17% of them singletons. Sequences were obtained from blood. These receptors were obtained from a woman aged 18-29 years with Graves' ophthalmopathy.

The rearrangement uses TRBV4-1 and TRBJ1-4, with D tentatively TRBD1 (5 bases). Trimming left V 1 base short and J 8 bases short, with 17 bases between. This CDR3 has 16 amino acids. The V gene's germline CDR1 is MGHRA and CDR2 YSYEKL. The CDR3 nucleotides are TGCGCCAGCAGCCAAGGAGACGGGGGAGGGAGGGAAAAACTGTTTTTT. Translating it yields CASSQGDGGGREKLFF.

This clonotype was seen many times. V and J are TRBV2 and TRBJ2-3; D is possibly TRBD1 (6 bases). With 6 bases removed from V and 1 base from J, the gap between germline ends came to 11 bases. The CDR3 loop spans 14 amino acids. CDR1 is SNHLY, CDR2 FYNNEI, per germline. The CDR3 sequence: CASRVSGGTDTQYF. The CDR3 DNA follows: TGTGCCAGCAGAGTTTCAGGGGGCACAGATACGCAGTATTTT.

This chain joins TRBV19 and TRBJ1-1; D gene uncertain. Trimming left V 3 bases short and J 1 base short, with 9 bases between. The length of the CDR3 is 14 residues. Germline lookup yields CDR1 LNHDA and CDR2 SQIVND (reference sequence). CDR3 sequence reads: CASSMRSWNTEAFF. The CDR3 DNA sequence: TGTGCCAGTAGTATGCGAAGCTGGAACACTGAAGCTTTCTTT.

CDR3 DNA: TGTGCCAGCAGAGTAAAGGGATATAGCAATCAGCCCCAGCATTTT. Amino acids: CASRVKGYSNQPQHF. The rearrangement links TRBV28 to TRBJ1-5; D uncertain. Germline lookup yields CDR1 MDHEN and CDR2 SYDVKM. This CDR3 is built from 15 residues. V gave up 6 bases and J gave up 0 bases, with 12 bases separating them.

This clonotype was seen at least ten times. This rearrangement joins TRBV20-1 to TRBJ1-4; possibly TRBD1 for D (6 bases). CDR3 length equals 13 residues. Germline CDR1 reads DFQATT; CDR2 reads SNEGSKA (reference sequence). The V gene lost 2 bases and the J gene lost 7 bases, with 11 bases spanning the gap. Here the CDR3 DNA reads TGCAGTGCTAGAACGGCAGGGGTTGAAAAACTGTTTTTT. Its protein is CSARTAGVEKLFF.

The chain is built from TRBV6-1 and TRBJ1-1, with 8 bases matching TRBD1. This CDR3 spans 15 amino acids. The V gene's germline CDR1 is MNHNS and CDR2 SASEGT. J gave up 4 bases and V 6 bases, and 10 bases lay outside the gene matches. DNA of the CDR3: TGTGCCAGCAGCGGAAGTCAGGGGGCCGTCACTGAAGCTTTCTTT. Amino acid sequence: CASSGSQGAVTEAFF.

This clonotype was recorded a few times. This chain joins TRBV9 and TRBJ1-5; D gene uncertain. V lost 3 bases, J lost 4 bases, and 11 bases lay in between. The length of the CDR3 is 14 residues. The germline CDR1 and CDR2 sequences are SGDLS and YYNGEE. The CDR3, as DNA: TGTGCCAGCAGCGGTGGGGAGGGTAATCAGCCCCAGCATTTT. Translation: CASSGGEGNQPQHF.

This clonotype was detected ten times or more. V and J are TRBV28 and TRBJ2-7; unclear D gene. The CDR3 spans 13 residues. The germline V and J ends were trimmed by 2 bases and 2 bases, with 7 bases remaining between them. Per the germline V gene, CDR1 is MDHEN and CDR2 is SYDVKM. The CDR3 DNA sequence: TGTGCCAGCAGTTTAGGGCTAGCCTACGAGCAGTACTTC. Translating it yields CASSLGLAYEQYF.

In this sample, this clonotype turned up a few times. This chain connects TRBV7-9 to TRBJ2-7; D is possibly TRBD1 or TRBD2 (5 bases each). Trimming took off 8 bases at V and 3 bases at J, with 23 bases between the two ends. The CDR3 extends over 16 amino acids. Germline CDR1 is SEHNR and CDR2 is FQNEAQ (reference sequence). The CDR3 DNA sequence: TGTGCCAGCTCAAAAGAGGGGAAGACGCAGATCTACGAGCAGTACTTC. Protein sequence: CASSKEGKTQIYEQYF.

This clonotype was seen only a few times. This rearrangement joins TRBV7-3 to TRBJ2-2; 7 bases line up with TRBD1. Germline-derived CDR1 and CDR2 are SGHTA and FQGTGA. The CDR3 covers 15 residues. J lost 1 base, V lost 6 bases, and 5 bases had no gene match. The CDR3 spells CASRSDRENTGELFF. CDR3 nucleotide sequence: TGTGCCAGCAGATCTGACAGGGAGAACACCGGGGAGCTGTTTTTT.

The table lists this clonotype with many counts. The chain combines TRBV27 with TRBJ2-1, with 9 bases matching TRBD2. CDR3 length: 19 amino acids. Losses at the gene ends were 4 bases for V and 4 bases for J; bases not matched to a gene: 17. Germline V gives CDR1 MNHEY, CDR2 SMNVEV (reference sequence). This chain's CDR3 is CASSSLPLPSGIFYNEQFF. CDR3 in DNA: TGTGCCAGCAGTTCACTTCCCCTTCCTAGCGGGATATTTTACAATGAGCAGTTCTTC.

The V and J genes are TRBV7-9 and TRBJ2-5; no clear D. Germline CDR1 reads SEHNR; CDR2 reads FQNEAQ (reference sequence). The CDR3 totals 15 residues. V lost 1 base and J lost 1, with 10 bases in between. CDR3 region: CASSLGADLQETQYF. DNA of the CDR3: TGTGCCAGCAGCTTAGGGGCAGACCTCCAAGAGACCCAGTACTTC.

V is TRBV4-1 and J is TRBJ2-1, with 9 bases aligning to TRBD2. The junction had 5 bases not matched to a gene; V was cut back by 2 bases and J by 0 bases. Looked up from germline, CDR1 is MGHRA and CDR2 is YSYEKL. CDR3 size: 17 residues. This chain's CDR3 is CASSQRTSGPSYNEQFF. CDR3 nucleotide sequence: TGCGCCAGCAGCCAACGTACTAGCGGGCCCTCCTACAATGAGCAGTTCTTC.

This clonotype has ten or more counts. This rearrangement joins TRBV27 to TRBJ2-1; D is unresolved. Trimming took 5 bases from V and 5 from J, leaving 10 bases between them. The CDR3 has 13 amino acids. In germline, CDR1 is MNHEY, CDR2 SMNVEV (reference sequence). The CDR3 sequence is CASSDREHNEQFF. DNA for the CDR3: TGTGCCAGCAGTGATAGGGAACACAATGAGCAGTTCTTC.

This clonotype was counted a single time. The chain couples TRBV6-1 to TRBJ2-1, with D perhaps matching TRBD2 (7 bases). The V end lost 3 bases, the J end lost 1 base, and 19 bases lay between the germline ends. This CDR3 has 18 amino acids. The germline V gene encodes CDR1 MNHNS and CDR2 SASEGT. The CDR3: CASSEDHVGGESYNEQFF. Here the CDR3 DNA reads TGTGCCAGCAGTGAGGACCACGTAGGGGGGGAATCCTACAATGAGCAGTTCTTC.

In its sample, this clonotype was seen many times. The rearrangement links TRBV28 to TRBJ2-7, with 8 bases lining up with TRBD2. This CDR3 is 16 amino acids long. The V gene's germline CDR1 is MDHEN and CDR2 SYDVKM. After removal of 5 bases from V and 7 bases from J, the junction contained 16 bases not matched to a gene. CDR3 in DNA: TGTGCCAGCAGTCCCCGAGGCCGAGGACTAGCTGGGGAGCAGTACTTC. Protein sequence: CASSPRGRGLAGEQYF.

This clonotype was found many times. This sequence joins TRBV27 and TRBJ1-5; unclear D gene. CDR3 length: 15 residues. Germline V gene data show CDR1 as MNHEY and CDR2 as SMNVEV (reference sequence). V lost 4 bases and J 0 bases, leaving 10 bases between the germline ends. This CDR3 reads CASSSFADSNQPQHF. The CDR3, as DNA: TGTGCCAGCAGTTCTTTTGCAGATAGCAATCAGCCCCAGCATTTT.

In this sample, this clonotype turned up many times. The chain uses TRBV7-9 and TRBJ2-1; 15 bases are a match to TRBD2. Germline V gene data show CDR1 as SEHNR and CDR2 as FQNEAQ (reference sequence). V lost 5 bases to trimming and J lost 9 bases; unmatched junction nucleotides: 8. The CDR3 sequence is 16 residues long. Here the CDR3 reads CASSALGLAGGREQFF. In DNA form, the CDR3 reads TGTGCCAGCAGCGCCCTTGGACTAGCGGGGGGGCGTGAGCAGTTCTTC.

This clonotype was observed at least ten times. J is TRBJ2-5 and V is TRBV7-9, with a tentative D call TRBD2 (5 bases). The V end was cut by 10 bases, the J end by 2 bases, with 8 bases between. Germline CDR1 is SEHNR and CDR2 is FQNEAQ (reference sequence). The CDR3 contains 11 residues. CDR3 residues: CATTNQETQYF. The CDR3 coding sequence is TGTGCCACGACTAATCAAGAGACCCAGTACTTC.